The next 21 T cell receptor beta chains were all read from a single sample in a study of T-cell memory formation after mild COVID-19. TCRdb analysed the 5' RACE reads with MiXCR anew, one entry per CDR3 protein. The sample consists of about 290,000 distinct CDR3 sequences, 15% to 20% of them appearing once. The specimen sequenced was PBMCs or a T cell subset sorted from them (not recorded which). The origin of the receptors is a man aged 18-30 years who had mild COVID-19 (a few samples of this study predate the infection). Cell type and time point are not known.

The J gene is TRBJ2-1, the V gene TRBV20-1; either TRBD1 or TRBD2 may fit D (5 bases each). The CDR3 length is 14 residues. Trimming stripped 4 bases from V and 5 bases from J, with 15 bases between. The germline gives CDR1 DFQATT, CDR2 SNEGSKA (reference sequence). CDR3 sequence reads: CSAIGDGSHNEQFF. CDR3 DNA: TGCAGTGCTATAGGGGACGGCAGCCACAATGAGCAGTTCTTC.

The chain is built from TRBV15 and TRBJ2-3, with 9 bases matching TRBD2. Looked up from germline, CDR1 is LNHNV and CDR2 is YYDKDF (reference sequence). V shed 2 bases, J shed 5 bases, and the junction held 11 bases outside the gene matches. The length of the CDR3 is 17 residues. CDR3 in DNA: TGTGCCACCAGCAGAACCCTCGGACTAGCGCCGGAAGATACGCAGTATTTT. Its translation is CATSRTLGLAPEDTQYF.

This clonotype was seen only a few times. The chain employs TRBV12-3 or TRBV12-4 and TRBJ2-6; D not resolved. Trimming left V 6 bases short and J 5 bases short, with 14 bases between. CDR3 length: 15 amino acids. CDR3 nucleotide sequence: TGTGCCAGCAGCGCCCGACCGTATTGGGCCAACGTCCTGACTTTC. Amino acid sequence: CASSARPYWANVLTF.

This clonotype occurred a few times. The chain is built from TRBV4-3 and TRBJ1-6; D is uncertain. V gave up 4 bases and J gave up 0 bases, with 7 bases separating them. Per the germline V gene, CDR1 is LGHNA and CDR2 is YSLEER. The CDR3 loop spans 15 amino acids. The CDR3 spells CASSRGISYNSPLHF. The CDR3 DNA reads as TGCGCCAGCAGCCGGGGAATCTCCTATAATTCACCCCTCCACTTT.

This clonotype turned up a few times. The rearrangement uses TRBV12-3 or TRBV12-4 and TRBJ2-7; 10 bases line up with TRBD1. This CDR3 has 15 amino acids. Trimming took 5 bases from V and 4 from J; bases not matched to a gene: 8. CDR3 coding DNA: TGTGCCAGCAGTATACGACAGGGGGCAACATACGAGCAGTACTTC. This encodes CASSIRQGATYEQYF.

In this sample, this clonotype turned up a few times. The chain combines TRBV12-3 or TRBV12-4 with TRBJ1-2; D gene ambiguous. V lost 6 bases and J lost 3, with 11 bases in between. The CDR3 extends over 13 amino acids. The CDR3 nucleotides read TGTGCCAGCAGCCGCGGGATGTACTATGGCTACACCTTC. This encodes CASSRGMYYGYTF.

The V gene is TRBV7-9, the J gene TRBJ1-4; D remains ambiguous. Germline V lookup: CDR1 SEHNR, CDR2 FQNEAQ (reference sequence). The V and J ends lost 0 bases and 4 bases respectively, with 9 bases between them. The CDR3 sequence is 15 residues long. The CDR3 sequence is CASSLAPGINEKLFF. Here the CDR3 DNA reads TGTGCCAGCAGCTTAGCGCCGGGTATTAATGAAAAACTGTTTTTT.

This clonotype was observed at least ten times. The chain uses TRBV6-5 and TRBJ2-7; D is uncertain. CDR3 length equals 14 residues. Trimming pared 3 bases from V and 7 bases from J, leaving 16 bases between. Germline CDR1 is MNHEY and CDR2 is SVGAGI. The CDR3 region has the DNA TGTGCCAGCAGTTATGGGCACCCGCTAGGGGAGCAGTACTTC. Its translation is CASSYGHPLGEQYF.

The rearrangement links TRBV7-6 to TRBJ2-2; a weak D match, TRBD1 (5 bases). Germline V gene lookup returns CDR1 SGHVS and CDR2 FNYEAQ. Trimming pared 5 bases from V and 4 bases from J, leaving 11 bases between. This CDR3 has 14 residues. The chain's CDR3 is CASSVRQSTGELFF. DNA of the CDR3: TGTGCCAGCAGCGTCCGACAGTCCACCGGGGAGCTGTTTTTT.

The chain joins TRBV7-2 to TRBJ2-5; 13 nucleotides line up with TRBD2. CDR1 is SGHTA, CDR2 FQGNSA, per germline. The CDR3 has 18 residues. V was clipped by 3 bases and J by 5 bases; unmatched bases: 12. The CDR3 DNA sequence: TGTGCCAGCAGCTTCCGACTAGCGGGGGGCCCCATCGGGGAGACCCAGTACTTC. Translating gives CASSFRLAGGPIGETQYF.

This clonotype came up many times. This chain joins TRBV27 and TRBJ1-1, with unresolved D. Germline-derived CDR1 and CDR2 are MNHEY and SMNVEV (reference sequence). There are 15 residues in the CDR3. V lost 0 bases and J 0 bases, leaving 8 bases between the germline ends. The CDR3 region is CASSLSKALNTEAFF. The DNA for the CDR3 is TGTGCCAGCAGTTTATCGAAGGCATTGAACACTGAAGCTTTCTTT.

The chain employs TRBV7-8 and TRBJ2-7; no clear D gene. Trimming stripped 3 bases from V and 4 bases from J, with 10 bases between. The length of the CDR3 is 13 residues. Germline V gives CDR1 SGHVS, CDR2 FQNEAQ. CDR3 DNA: TGTGCCAGCAGCTTGGTTGAGACATACGAGCAGTACGTC. The encoded protein is CASSLVETYEQYV.

The rearrangement uses TRBV20-1 and TRBJ2-2, with 7 bases lining up with TRBD2. J gave up 2 bases and V 3 bases, and 3 bases lay outside the gene matches. This CDR3 is built from 14 residues. Germline V CDR1 and CDR2: DFQATT, SNEGSKA (reference sequence). The CDR3, as DNA: TGCAGTGCTAGTGGCGGGGGAAACACCGGGGAGCTGTTTTTT. This encodes CSASGGGNTGELFF.

The V call is TRBV7-3, the J call TRBJ2-3, with D possibly TRBD2 on 6 matching bases. The V and J ends lost 1 base and 2 bases respectively, with 10 bases between them. Germline V gene lookup returns CDR1 SGHTA and CDR2 FQGTGA. The CDR3 totals 15 residues. The chain's CDR3 is CASSLSGGDTDTQYF. DNA of the CDR3: TGTGCCAGCAGCTTAAGTGGCGGGGACACAGATACGCAGTATTTT.

This clonotype was seen at least ten times. This sequence joins TRBV29-1 and TRBJ2-1, with 9 bases aligning to TRBD2. Germline V CDR1 and CDR2: SQVTM, ANQGSEA. Trimming at V came to 4 bases and at J to 3 bases, leaving 1 base not matched to a gene. CDR3 length: 13 amino acids. The CDR3 nucleotides are TGCAGCGTTGTGACTAGCGGCTACAATGAGCAGTTCTTC. Translated, it gives CSVVTSGYNEQFF.

This clonotype was seen only a few times. The CDR3 DNA reads as TGCGCCAGCAGCTTTGGGGACAGGGGGCAAAGTGAGCAGTTCTTC. Residues: CASSFGDRGQSEQFF. The V gene is TRBV5-1, the J gene TRBJ2-1; TRBD1 aligns across 12 bases. With 2 bases clipped from V and 9 bases from J, the junction kept 6 bases outside the gene matches. There are 15 residues in the CDR3. CDR1 and CDR2 from the germline V gene are SGHRS and YFSETQ.

This clonotype was observed a handful of times. The chain joins TRBV5-1 to TRBJ2-3, with D uncertain. From germline, CDR1 is SGHRS and CDR2 YFSETQ. The CDR3 is 14 residues long. The germline V and J ends were trimmed by 5 bases and 0 bases, with 10 bases remaining between them. CDR3 amino acids: CASRSQTSTDTQYF. In nucleotides, the CDR3 is TGCGCCAGCAGATCCCAGACTAGCACAGATACGCAGTATTTT.

The rearrangement uses TRBV20-1 and TRBJ2-2; 9 nucleotides agree with TRBD1. J gave up 4 bases and V 0 bases, and 6 bases lay outside the gene matches. CDR3 length: 16 residues. Germline CDR1 reads DFQATT; CDR2 reads SNEGSKA (reference sequence). The CDR3 bases are TGCAGTGCTAGAGATGCCGGGACAGGGCCCACCGGGGAGCTGTTTTTT. It is translated as CSARDAGTGPTGELFF.

In this sample, this clonotype turned up a few times. The chain is built from TRBV12-1 and TRBJ2-7; TRBD1, the table's D call, lacks a check against the DNA. TRBV12-1 is a known pseudogene. CDR3 size: 15 residues. As DNA, the CDR3 is TGTGCCAGCAGCTCACCGGGACCCCTATACGACGAGCAGTACGTC. Translation gives CASSSPGPLYDEQYV.

This clonotype was seen a few times. The V gene is TRBV29-1, the J gene TRBJ2-5; 7 bases are a match to TRBD2. V gave up 4 bases and J gave up 3 bases; unmatched junction bases: 2. The CDR3 is 12 residues long. The germline gives CDR1 SQVTM, CDR2 ANQGSEA. This chain's CDR3 is CSVGEGKETQYF. In DNA, the CDR3 is TGCAGCGTTGGGGAGGGTAAAGAGACCCAGTACTTC.

The chain recombines TRBV12-3 or TRBV12-4 with TRBJ2-2, with 12 bases aligning to TRBD2. The V gene end was trimmed by 1 base and the J gene end by 5 bases; junction bases not matched to a gene: 2. The CDR3 has 16 residues. CDR3 region: CASSLGLAGGTGELFF. CDR3 in DNA: TGTGCCAGCAGTTTAGGGCTAGCGGGGGGGACCGGGGAGCTGTTTTTT.